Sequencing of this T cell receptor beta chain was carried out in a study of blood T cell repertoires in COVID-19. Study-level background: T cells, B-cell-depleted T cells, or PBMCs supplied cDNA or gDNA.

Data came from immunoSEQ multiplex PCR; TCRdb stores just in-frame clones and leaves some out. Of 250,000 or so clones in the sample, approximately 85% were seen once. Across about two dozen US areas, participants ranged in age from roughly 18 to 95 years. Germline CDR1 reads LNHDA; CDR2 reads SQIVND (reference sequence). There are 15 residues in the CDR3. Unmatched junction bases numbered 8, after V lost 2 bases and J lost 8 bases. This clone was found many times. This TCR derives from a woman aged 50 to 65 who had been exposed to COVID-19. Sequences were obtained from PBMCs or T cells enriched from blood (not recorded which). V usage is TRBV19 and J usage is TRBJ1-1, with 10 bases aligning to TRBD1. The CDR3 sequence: CASSIRSGTGEEAFF. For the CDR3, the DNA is TGTGCCAGTAGTATAAGATCAGGGACAGGGGAAGAAGCTTTCTTT.